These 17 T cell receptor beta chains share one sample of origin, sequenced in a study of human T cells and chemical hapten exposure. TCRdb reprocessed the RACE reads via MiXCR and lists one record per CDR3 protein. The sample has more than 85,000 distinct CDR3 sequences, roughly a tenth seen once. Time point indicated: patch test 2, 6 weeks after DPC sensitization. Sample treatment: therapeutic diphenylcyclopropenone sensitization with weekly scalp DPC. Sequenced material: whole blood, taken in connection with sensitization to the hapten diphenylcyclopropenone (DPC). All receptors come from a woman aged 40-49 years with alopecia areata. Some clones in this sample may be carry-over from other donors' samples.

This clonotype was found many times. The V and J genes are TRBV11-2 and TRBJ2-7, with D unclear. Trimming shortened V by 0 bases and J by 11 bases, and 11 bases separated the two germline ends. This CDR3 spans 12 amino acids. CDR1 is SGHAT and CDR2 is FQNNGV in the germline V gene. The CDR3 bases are TGTGCCAGCAGCTTAGATCCGCAGGATAAGTACTTC. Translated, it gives CASSLDPQDKYF.

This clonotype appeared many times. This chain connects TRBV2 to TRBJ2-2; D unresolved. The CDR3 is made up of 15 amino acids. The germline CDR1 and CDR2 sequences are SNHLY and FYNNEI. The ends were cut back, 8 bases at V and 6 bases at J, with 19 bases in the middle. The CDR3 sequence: CASCDGRINPGELFF. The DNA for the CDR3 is TGTGCCAGCTGCGACGGGCGAATTAATCCCGGGGAGCTGTTTTTT.

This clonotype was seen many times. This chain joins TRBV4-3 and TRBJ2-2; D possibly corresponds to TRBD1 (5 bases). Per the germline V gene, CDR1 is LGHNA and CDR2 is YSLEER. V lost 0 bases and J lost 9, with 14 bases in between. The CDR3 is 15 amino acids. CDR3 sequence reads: CASSQDGREFRELFF. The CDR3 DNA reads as TGCGCCAGCAGCCAAGACGGCAGGGAATTCCGGGAGCTGTTTTTT.

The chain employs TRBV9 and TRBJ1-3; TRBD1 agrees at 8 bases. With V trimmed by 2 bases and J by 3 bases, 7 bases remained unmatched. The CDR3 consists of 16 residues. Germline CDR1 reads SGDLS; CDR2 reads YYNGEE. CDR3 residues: CASSVAPGGNGNTIYF. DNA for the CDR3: TGTGCCAGCAGCGTTGCCCCAGGGGGCAATGGAAACACCATATATTTT.

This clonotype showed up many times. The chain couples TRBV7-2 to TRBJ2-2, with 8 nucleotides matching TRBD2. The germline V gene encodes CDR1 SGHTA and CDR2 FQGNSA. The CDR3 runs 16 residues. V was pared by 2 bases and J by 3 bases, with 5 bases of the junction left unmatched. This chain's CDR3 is CASSLSPGGDTGELFF. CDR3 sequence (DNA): TGTGCCAGCAGCTTATCCCCGGGGGGGGACACCGGGGAGCTGTTTTTT.

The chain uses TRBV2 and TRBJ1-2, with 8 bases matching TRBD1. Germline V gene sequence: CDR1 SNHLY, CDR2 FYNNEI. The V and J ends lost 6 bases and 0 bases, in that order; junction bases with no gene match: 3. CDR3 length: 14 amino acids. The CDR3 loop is CASRLQGANYGYTF. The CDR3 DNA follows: TGTGCCAGCAGACTACAGGGGGCTAACTATGGCTACACCTTC.

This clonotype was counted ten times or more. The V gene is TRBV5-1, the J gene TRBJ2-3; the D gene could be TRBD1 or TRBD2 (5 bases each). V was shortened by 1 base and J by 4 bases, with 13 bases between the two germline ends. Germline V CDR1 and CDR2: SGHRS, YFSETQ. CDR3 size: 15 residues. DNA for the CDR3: TGCGCCAGCAGCTTGTGGTCAGGGACCCCAGATACGCAGTATTTT. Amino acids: CASSLWSGTPDTQYF.

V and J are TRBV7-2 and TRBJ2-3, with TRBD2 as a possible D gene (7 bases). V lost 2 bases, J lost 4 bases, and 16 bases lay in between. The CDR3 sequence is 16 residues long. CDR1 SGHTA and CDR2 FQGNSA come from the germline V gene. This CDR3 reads CASSLWVGGGSDTQYF. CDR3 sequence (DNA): TGTGCCAGCAGCTTATGGGTTGGCGGGGGCTCAGATACGCAGTATTTT.

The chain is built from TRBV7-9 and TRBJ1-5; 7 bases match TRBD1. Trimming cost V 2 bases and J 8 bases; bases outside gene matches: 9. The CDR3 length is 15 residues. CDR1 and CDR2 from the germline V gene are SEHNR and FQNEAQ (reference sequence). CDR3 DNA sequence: TGTGCCAGCAGCTTATCCGACAGGGCTTTTGAGCCCCAGCATTTT. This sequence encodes CASSLSDRAFEPQHF.

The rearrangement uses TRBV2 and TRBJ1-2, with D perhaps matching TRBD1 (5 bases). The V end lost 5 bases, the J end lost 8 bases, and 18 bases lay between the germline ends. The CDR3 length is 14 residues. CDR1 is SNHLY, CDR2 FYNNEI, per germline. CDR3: CASSPRQSTRGYTF. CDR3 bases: TGTGCCAGCAGTCCCCGACAGTCCACAAGGGGCTACACCTTC.

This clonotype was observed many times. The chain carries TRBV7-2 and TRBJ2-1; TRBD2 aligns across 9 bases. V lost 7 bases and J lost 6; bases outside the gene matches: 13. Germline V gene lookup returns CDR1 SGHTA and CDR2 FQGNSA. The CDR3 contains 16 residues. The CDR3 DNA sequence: TGTGCCAGCACCATTAGAGGGGGGACTAGCACCAATGAGCAGTTCTTC. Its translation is CASTIRGGTSTNEQFF.

CDR3 DNA: TGTGCCAGCAGCAAAGCGTGGAACAGTAGGAAAATGATTGAATCCTACGAGCAGTACTTC. Encoded protein: CASSKAWNSRKMIESYEQYF. This chain connects TRBV21-1 to TRBJ2-7. TRBV21-1 is a pseudogene segment. This CDR3 has 20 amino acids.

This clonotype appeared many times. This CDR3 reads CASSDGVGEQYF. The CDR3 nucleotides read TGTGCCAGCAGTGACGGTGTTGGAGAGCAGTACTTC. The chain uses TRBV2 and TRBJ2-7; the D is unclear. Germline CDR1 is SNHLY and CDR2 is FYNNEI. The V gene lost 3 bases and the J gene lost 7 bases, with 10 bases spanning the gap. CDR3 size: 12 residues.

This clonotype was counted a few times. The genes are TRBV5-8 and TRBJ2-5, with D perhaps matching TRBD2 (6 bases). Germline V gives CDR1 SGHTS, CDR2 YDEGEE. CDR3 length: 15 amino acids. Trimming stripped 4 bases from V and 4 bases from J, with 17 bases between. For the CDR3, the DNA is TGTGCCAGCAGCCCGAGGGACTTGCGGTTAGAGACCCAGTACTTC. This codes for CASSPRDLRLETQYF.

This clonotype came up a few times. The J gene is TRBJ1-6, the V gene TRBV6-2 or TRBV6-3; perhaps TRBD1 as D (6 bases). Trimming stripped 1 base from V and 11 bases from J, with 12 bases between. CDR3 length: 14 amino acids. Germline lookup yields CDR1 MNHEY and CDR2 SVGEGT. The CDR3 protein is CASSYWPGETPLHF. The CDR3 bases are TGTGCCAGCAGTTACTGGCCAGGGGAGACACCCCTCCACTTT.

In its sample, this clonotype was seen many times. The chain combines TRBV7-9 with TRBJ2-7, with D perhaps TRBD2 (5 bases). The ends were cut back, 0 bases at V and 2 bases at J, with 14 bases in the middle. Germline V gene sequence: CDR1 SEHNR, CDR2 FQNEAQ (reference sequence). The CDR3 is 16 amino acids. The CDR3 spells CASSLAETTATYEQYF. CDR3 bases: TGTGCCAGCAGCTTAGCTGAGACTACAGCCACCTACGAGCAGTACTTC.

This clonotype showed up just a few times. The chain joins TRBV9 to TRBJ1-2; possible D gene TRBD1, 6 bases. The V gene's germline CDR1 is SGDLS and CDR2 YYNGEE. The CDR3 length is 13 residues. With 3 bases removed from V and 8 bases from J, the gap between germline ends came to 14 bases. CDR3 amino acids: CASSELSGVGYTF. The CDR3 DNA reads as TGTGCCAGCAGCGAACTTTCAGGGGTCGGCTACACCTTC.